The rows below give T cell receptor beta chains drawn from one sample of a study of regulatory T cells in long-lasting Graves disease. TCRdb independently ran MiXCR on the multiplex PCR reads; one entry per CDR3 protein. The data contain around 500,000 distinct CDR3 sequences, less than 15% of them singletons. This same sample was also part of a study on T cells in Graves' hyperthyroidism and ophthalmopathy.

The source was peripheral blood mononuclear cells (PBMCs), collected at new diagnosis, from a patient treated with antithyroid drugs. The receptors were gathered from a man aged 25-45 years with Graves disease. Both conserved end residues are part of each CDR3. The D gene is left open where the match is weak. The listing skips clone size in some rows; elsewhere it reads once, few, many or a size class.

NA,TRBV27,TRBJ2-7,NA,TGTGCCAGCAGTCTTAGCTTGGGACCACCGGAGCAGTACTTC,CASSLSLGPPEQYF
many,TRBV15,TRBJ2-6,NA,TGTGCCACCAGCAGACCCAGGAGCTCTGGGGCCAACGTCCTGACTTTC,CATSRPRSSGANVLTF
few,TRBV19,TRBJ2-5,NA,TGTGCCAGTAGTTGGACCTGGGACAACCAAGAGACCCAGTACTTC,CASSWTWDNQETQYF
many,TRBV27,TRBJ2-7,NA,TGTGCCAGCAATGGGCTGCCGGGGAGCCGAGCCTACGAGCAGTACTTC,CASNGLPGSRAYEQYF
many,TRBV3-1,TRBJ2-3,NA,TGTGCCAGCAGTCACAGCCTCATAGCGACTAGCACAGATACGCAGTATTTT,CASSHSLIATSTDTQYF
few,TRBV25-1,TRBJ2-7,NA,TGTGCCAGCAGTGAAGGGGGGACCCGGGGCGTGGAGCAGTACTTC,CASSEGGTRGVEQYF
NA,TRBV6-1,TRBJ1-1,NA,TGTGCCAGCAGTCTCTGGAACACTGTAGCTTTCTTT,CASSLWNTVAFF
NA,TRBV30,TRBJ1-1,NA,TGTGTCTGGAGTGTACTCACTGAAGCTTTCTTT,CVWSVLTEAFF
many,TRBV12-3/TRBV12-4,TRBJ2-2,NA,TGTGCCAGCAGTCCCGCCGGCGGGACCCTCGCCGGGGAGCTGTTTTTT,CASSPAGGTLAGELFF
NA,TRBV4-1,TRBJ2-7,TRBD1,TGCGCCAGCACTCATCCGGGACAGGGGATCTACGAGCAGTACTTC,CASTHPGQGIYEQYF
many,TRBV11-2,TRBJ2-1,NA,TGTGCCAGCAGCTTACAGGGCTACAATGAGCAGTTCTTC,CASSLQGYNEQFF
many,TRBV6-1,TRBJ2-7,NA,TGTGCCAGCAGTCCTGTCTTCGCCGCCTCCTACGAGCAGTACTTC,CASSPVFAASYEQYF
few,TRBV24-1,TRBJ2-7,NA,TGTGCCACCAGTGATTCGTTGGGGACAGAGCAGTACTTC,CATSDSLGTEQYF
few,TRBV19,TRBJ2-5,NA,TGTGCCAGTAAAGGCAGGGCACAAGAGACCCAGTACTTC,CASKGRAQETQYF
many,TRBV28,TRBJ2-3,NA,TGTGCCAGCAATGGCGGGAGCACAGATACGCAGTATTTT,CASNGGSTDTQYF
many,TRBV7-8,TRBJ1-2,TRBD1,TGCGCCAGCAGCTTCAGGGGGCGGGGTGGCTACACCTTC,CASSFRGRGGYTF
many,TRBV28,TRBJ1-5,NA,TGTGCCAGCAGAGTACAAGATCAGCCCCAGCATTTT,CASRVQDQPQHF
many,TRBV7-9,TRBJ2-4,TRBD2,TGTGCCAGCAGCTTAGAGCTAGCGGCAGAAAACATTCAGTACTTC,CASSLELAAENIQYF
few,TRBV9,TRBJ1-1,NA,TGTGCCAGCAGCGTAGTACCTAGGGGGGCCACTGAAGCTTTCTTT,CASSVVPRGATEAFF
NA,TRBV29-1,TRBJ2-7,TRBD2,TGCAGCGTTCTTGGCGGGACTAGCGGGGGCGACCCCTACGAGCAGTACTTC,CSVLGGTSGGDPYEQYF
many,TRBV24-1,TRBJ2-2,NA,TGTGCCACCCGCCGGGACTACACCGGGGAGCTGTTTTTT,CATRRDYTGELFF
NA,TRBV5-4,TRBJ2-4,TRBD2,TGTGCCAGCAGCTTGGGACTAGCGGGACCTCTAGCCAAAAACATTCAGTACTTC,CASSLGLAGPLAKNIQYF
few,TRBV20-1,TRBJ2-2,NA,TGCAGTGCTAGAGACTTCGGGGCGAACACCGGGGAGCTGTTTTTT,CSARDFGANTGELFF
few,TRBV9,TRBJ2-1,TRBD2,TGTGCCAGCAGCCCTAGCGGGAGGACCTCGGGGGAGCAGTTCTTC,CASSPSGRTSGEQFF
many,TRBV6-6,TRBJ2-1,NA,TGTGCCAGCAGTTACTCGTCCCCGGGGAATGAGCAGTTCTTC,CASSYSSPGNEQFF
few,TRBV30,TRBJ2-7,TRBD2,TGTGCCTGGGCCCGTTCGGGGGGCTACGAGCAGTACTTC,CAWARSGGYEQYF
many,TRBV20-1,TRBJ2-7,NA,TGCAGTGCTAGAGTCCTACCCGTGGAGCAGTACTTC,CSARVLPVEQYF